A single sample gave rise to the 12 T cell receptor beta chains below, sequenced in a study of blood T cell repertoires in COVID-19. Measured with immunoSEQ multiplex PCR; TCRdb has only the in-frame clones, and not every one. The sample records about 330,000 clones, 87% being singletons. Sequenced sample: PBMCs or T cells enriched from blood (not recorded which). The receptor source for this set is a woman in her thirties who had recovered from COVID-19.

This clone was seen just once. This chain uses TRBV9 with TRBJ1-6; D ambiguous. Germline values: CDR1 SGDLS, CDR2 YYNGEE. This CDR3 is built from 17 residues. V dropped 3 bases and J dropped 7 bases, with 20 bases sitting between them. The CDR3 DNA follows: TGTGCCAGCAGCGGACCTGGCAGTCCCTCGGGAAATTCACCCCTCCACTTT. Residues: CASSGPGSPSGNSPLHF.

The table lists this clone with a few counts. The chain employs TRBV25-1 and TRBJ1-5; 10 bases are shared with TRBD1. Germline V gene lookup returns CDR1 MGHDK and CDR2 SYGVNS. The CDR3 length is 16 residues. J gave up 4 bases and V 3 bases, and 6 bases lay outside the gene matches. Here the CDR3 reads CASSERGTGVNQPQHF. The CDR3 DNA sequence: TGTGCCAGCAGTGAGCGAGGGACAGGGGTAAATCAGCCCCAGCATTTT.

V is TRBV4-1 and J is TRBJ2-5; no firm D call. The germline CDR1 and CDR2 sequences are MGHRA and YSYEKL. Trimming took 0 bases from V and 4 from J, leaving 9 bases between them. The CDR3 is 14 residues long. The DNA of the CDR3 is TGCGCCAGCAGCCAAGATTTAGCACCAGAGACCCAGTACTTC. Protein: CASSQDLAPETQYF.

V and J are TRBV7-2 and TRBJ1-5; 11 bases agree with TRBD1. This CDR3 has 14 amino acids. V lost 3 bases to trimming and J lost 11 bases; unmatched junction nucleotides: 6. Germline V lookup: CDR1 SGHTA, CDR2 FQGNSA. CDR3 in DNA: TGTGCCAGCAGCTTTGGGACAGGGGGAGGGGCCCAGCATTTT. This sequence encodes CASSFGTGGGAQHF.

This clone has only a few counts. The rearrangement uses TRBV7-3 and TRBJ2-7, with 8 nucleotides matching TRBD2. The CDR3 has 12 residues. From germline, CDR1 is SGHTA and CDR2 FQGTGA. The V and J ends lost 7 bases and 6 bases, in that order; junction bases with no gene match: 5. In DNA, the CDR3 is TGTGCCAGCACCGGCGGGGGGCCCGAGCAGTACTTC. Translated, it gives CASTGGGPEQYF.

CDR3: CASRGTGPALGYTF. The CDR3 coding sequence is TGCGCCAGCAGGGGGACAGGGCCTGCTCTTGGCTACACCTTC. The V gene is TRBV10-2, the J gene TRBJ1-2; 9 nucleotides line up with TRBD1. The CDR3 length is 14 residues. CDR1 and CDR2 (germline): WSHSY, SAAADI. Trimming removed 6 bases from V and 7 bases from J; junction bases left unmatched: 9.

The chain recombines TRBV2 with TRBJ2-5, with 7 bases aligning to TRBD1. The CDR3 has 14 residues. Germline values: CDR1 SNHLY, CDR2 FYNNEI. Trimming removed 6 bases from V and 4 bases from J; junction bases left unmatched: 8. The DNA for the CDR3 is TGTGCCAGCAGCCAAGGGGCAGGGGGAGAGACCCAGTACTTC. Protein sequence: CASSQGAGGETQYF.

Notes on this clone: Sequence at one end of the junction differs from germline and may be a read error. The rearrangement joins TRBV9 to TRBJ1-1, with D perhaps TRBD1 (5 bases). The CDR3 has 14 amino acids. Germline V lookup: CDR1 SGDLS, CDR2 YYNGEE. For the CDR3, the DNA is TGTGCCAGCAGCATCCATTCAGGGAACTCTGAAGCTTTCTTT. It translates to CASSIHSGNSEAFF.

V usage is TRBV10-3 and J usage is TRBJ2-1; 10 nucleotides align to TRBD2. The CDR3 extends over 15 amino acids. CDR1 and CDR2 (germline): ENHRY, SYGVKD. Trimming removed 4 bases from V and 7 bases from J; junction bases left unmatched: 7. CDR3 DNA: TGTGCCATCAGTGCCAGACTAGCGGGCTGGAATGAGCAGTTCTTC. Its protein is CAISARLAGWNEQFF.

The chain has TRBV5-1 and TRBJ1-1, with D perhaps matching TRBD1 (6 bases). Germline CDR1 SGHRS, CDR2 YFSETQ. This CDR3 region has 16 residues. V lost 5 bases, J lost 0 bases, and 17 bases lay in between. The CDR3 here is CASRHGRGDLNTEAFF. The CDR3 DNA reads TGCGCCAGCAGGCATGGCAGGGGCGATTTGAACACTGAAGCTTTCTTT. Full variable domain (missing parts from reference TRBV5-1 and TRBJ1-1): KAGVTQTPRYLIKTRGQQVTLSCSPISGHRSVSWYQQTPGQGLQFLFEYFSETQRNKGNFPGRFSGRQFSNSRSEMNVSTLELGDSALYLCASRHGRGDLNTEAFFGQGTRLTVV.

The chain employs TRBV7-9 and TRBJ2-7; no clear D. The length of the CDR3 is 14 residues. V shed 4 bases and J shed 0 bases, with 10 bases lying between them. In germline, CDR1 is SEHNR, CDR2 FQNEAQ (reference sequence). As DNA, the CDR3 is TGTGCCAGCAGCTCTCAGGTTTACTCCTACGAGCAGTACTTC. Encoded protein: CASSSQVYSYEQYF.

This sequence joins TRBV4-1 and TRBJ2-7; tentative D call: TRBD2 (6 bases). Germline-derived CDR1 and CDR2 are MGHRA and YSYEKL. Trimming took off 3 bases at V and 6 bases at J, with 24 bases between the two ends. The CDR3 loop spans 17 amino acids. CDR3 sequence (DNA): TGCGCCAGCAGCCAGGACGGAGGGGCAGGCCGTTTATCCGAGCAGTACTTC. Its protein product is CASSQDGGAGRLSEQYF.